The 19 T cell receptor gamma chains below were found in one sample sequenced in a study of Vδ1+ human thymocytes. General observations from the study: Thymic TRG and TRD repertoires appeared highly polyclonal, with Gaussian CDR3 length distributions.

Their antigen targets remain unknown. Sequences come from RNA converted to cDNA by reverse transcription. Pooled V-gene forward primers with one constant-region reverse primer generated the CDR3 amplicons by multiplex PCR. TCRdb re-called the multiplex PCR reads via CATT. The table shows tens of thousands of gamma-chain clones, with around 20% occurring only once. Sequencing was done on a sample of Vdelta1+ gamma-delta thymocytes from the thymus. The subset is: FACS-sorted CD3+ TCRalphabeta- TCRVdelta1+ TCRVdelta2- thymocytes. Receptors were obtained from a girl less than two years old who had congenital heart surgery.

This chain connects TRGV2 to TRGJ1 or TRGJ2. This CDR3 region has 14 residues. CDR1 EGSNGY and CDR2 YDSYNSKV come from the germline V gene. V gave up 0 bases and J gave up 8 bases; unmatched junction bases: 10. The CDR3: CATWDGRRGHKKLF. CDR3 DNA: TGTGCCACCTGGGACGGGCGAAGGGGGCATAAGAAACTCTTT.

In its sample, this clone was seen a few times. This chain joins TRGV5 and TRGJ1 or TRGJ2. The CDR3 loop spans 11 amino acids. Per the germline V gene, CDR1 is VINAFY and CDR2 is YDVSNSKD. Trimming cost V 5 bases and J 7 bases; bases outside gene matches: 5. The DNA for the CDR3 is TGTGCCACCTGGGCCAACTATAAGAAACTCTTT. It codes for CATWANYKKLF.

V gene TRGV3 combines with J gene TRGJ1 or TRGJ2. The CDR3 spans 13 residues. Germline CDR1 reads VTNTFY; CDR2 reads YDVSTARD (reference sequence). The junction had 6 bases not matched to a gene; V was cut back by 2 bases and J by 5 bases. As DNA, the CDR3 is TGTGCCACCTGGGACACCTGGAATTATAAGAAACTCTTT. This sequence encodes CATWDTWNYKKLF.

Regarding this clone: This sample includes further DNA sequences coding for the same CDR3. V and J are TRGV9 and TRGJ1 or TRGJ2. The germline V gene has CDR1 GITISATS and CDR2 ISYDGTV (reference sequence). The CDR3 totals 13 residues. V lost 0 bases and J lost 5; bases outside the gene matches: 4. The CDR3 loop reads CALWEVRDYKKLF. The CDR3 DNA is TGTGCCTTGTGGGAGGTGCGCGATTATAAGAAACTCTTT.

Only a few counts were recorded for this clone. V is TRGV9 and J is TRGJP. The length of the CDR3 is 15 residues. CDR1 GITISATS and CDR2 ISYDGTV come from the germline V gene (reference sequence). V gave up 3 bases and J gave up 8 bases; unmatched junction bases: 4. The CDR3 reads CALWEPQLGKKIKVF. CDR3 nucleotide sequence: TGTGCCTTGTGGGAGCCCCAGTTGGGCAAAAAAATCAAGGTATTT.

This sequence joins TRGV2 and TRGJP2. CDR3 length: 15 amino acids. CDR1 and CDR2 from the germline V gene are EGSNGY and YDSYNSKV. J gave up 4 bases and V 0 bases, and 5 bases lay outside the gene matches. CDR3 amino acids: CATWDGLTSDWIKTF. The CDR3 DNA sequence: TGTGCCACCTGGGACGGGTTAACTAGTGATTGGATCAAGACGTTT.

The V call is TRGV9, the J call TRGJP1. The V segment lost 6 bases and the J segment 2 bases; nucleotides outside the gene matches: 0. This CDR3 contains 12 residues. Germline V gives CDR1 GITISATS, CDR2 ISYDGTV (reference sequence). The CDR3 spells CALWTTGWFKIF. For the CDR3, the DNA is TGTGCCTTGTGGACCACTGGTTGGTTCAAGATATTT.

This clone was seen only a few times. This chain joins TRGV2 and TRGJ1 or TRGJ2. CDR3 length: 14 residues. With V trimmed by 2 bases and J by 2 bases, 6 bases remained unmatched. Germline CDR1 and CDR2: EGSNGY and YDSYNSKV. The CDR3 is CATWDDWDYYKKLF. The CDR3 bases are TGTGCCACCTGGGACGATTGGGATTATTATAAGAAACTCTTT.

This clone has just a few counts. This chain joins TRGV9 and TRGJ1 or TRGJ2. The trim removed 0 bases at V and 2 bases at J, leaving 4 bases unmatched. This CDR3 is 14 amino acids long. CDR1 GITISATS and CDR2 ISYDGTV come from the germline V gene (reference sequence). The CDR3 sequence is CALWEVGHYYKKLF. As DNA, the CDR3 is TGTGCCTTGTGGGAGGTGGGGCATTATTATAAGAAACTCTTT.

This clone was detected a few times. An end of the junction differs from the germline gene, which may be a read error. The rearrangement uses TRGV5 and TRGJ1 or TRGJ2. CDR1 is VINAFY, CDR2 YDVSNSKD, per germline. The CDR3 sequence is 10 residues long. The CDR3 spells CAAWDRHKLF. The CDR3 coding sequence is TGTGCCGCCTGGGACAGGCATAAACTCTTT.

This clone came up once. The V call is TRGV2, the J call TRGJ1 or TRGJ2. V trimming: 0 bases; J trimming: 12 bases; junction bases outside the gene matches: 17. CDR1 EGSNGY and CDR2 YDSYNSKV come from the germline V gene. The CDR3 covers 15 residues. Written as DNA, the CDR3 is TGTGCCACCTGGGACGGGCCGAGCCGAGGAAGATGGAAACTCTTT. Translated: CATWDGPSRGRWKLF.

Only a few counts were recorded for this clone. V and J are TRGV4 and TRGJ1 or TRGJ2. The J segment lost 12 bases and the V segment lost 5 bases, leaving 10 bases of the junction unmatched. This CDR3 comprises 11 residues. From germline, CDR1 is EGSTGY and CDR2 YDSYTSSV. The CDR3 nucleotides are TGTGCCACCTGGGTCAAGGTTGGGAAACTCTTT. This sequence encodes CATWVKVGKLF.

For this clone: At the DNA level, this CDR3 is encoded by other sequences in the same sample as well. This rearrangement joins TRGV9 to TRGJ1 or TRGJ2. Germline V gene sequence: CDR1 GITISATS, CDR2 ISYDGTV (reference sequence). CDR3 length: 14 residues. Trimming cost V 0 bases and J 3 bases; bases outside gene matches: 5. In nucleotides, the CDR3 is TGTGCCTTGTGGGAGGTGCCGGGTTATTATAAGAAACTCTTT. This gives the protein CALWEVPGYYKKLF.

The count of this clone is one. The chain carries TRGV3 and TRGJ1 or TRGJ2. Trimming removed 0 bases from V and 7 bases from J; junction bases left unmatched: 12. This CDR3 is built from 15 residues. Germline CDR1 is VTNTFY and CDR2 is YDVSTARD (reference sequence). DNA for the CDR3: TGTGCCACCTGGGACAGGCTCGGGCCATGGTATAAGAAACTCTTT. Translating gives CATWDRLGPWYKKLF.

This clone was found a few times. The sample holds other DNA sequences that translate to the same CDR3. The chain employs TRGV3 and TRGJ1 or TRGJ2. After removal of 0 bases from V and 4 bases from J, the junction contained 6 bases not matched to a gene. The V gene's germline CDR1 is VTNTFY and CDR2 YDVSTARD (reference sequence). There are 14 residues in the CDR3. As DNA, the CDR3 is TGTGCCACCTGGGACAGGCGAAACTATTATAAGAAACTCTTT. Protein: CATWDRRNYYKKLF.

V gene TRGV8 combines with J gene TRGJ1 or TRGJ2. V gave up 0 bases and J gave up 8 bases; unmatched junction bases: 10. The CDR3 sequence is 14 residues long. Per germline, CDR1 VENAVY and CDR2 YDSYNSRV. The CDR3 sequence: CATWDRQREDKKLF. The CDR3 coding sequence is TGTGCCACCTGGGATAGGCAGAGGGAAGATAAGAAACTCTTT.

This clone was observed a handful of times. The V and J genes are TRGV8 and TRGJP2. V was pared by 5 bases and J by 0 bases, with 6 bases of the junction left unmatched. This CDR3 comprises 15 residues. CDR1 VENAVY and CDR2 YDSYNSRV come from the germline V gene. CDR3 in amino acids: CATWVQYSSDWIKTF. The DNA for the CDR3 is TGTGCCACCTGGGTACAATATAGTAGTGATTGGATCAAGACGTTT.

The V and J genes are TRGV2 and TRGJ1 or TRGJ2. J lost 10 bases, V lost 0 bases, and 9 bases had no gene match. CDR1 is EGSNGY, CDR2 YDSYNSKV, per germline. The CDR3 totals 13 residues. This CDR3 is CATWDGPITKKLF. Here the CDR3 DNA reads TGTGCCACCTGGGACGGGCCCATAACCAAGAAACTCTTT.

In the case of this clone: This may be a read error: a much more frequent sequence differs by one nucleotide. This same CDR3 is encoded by further DNA sequences in the sample. The chain joins TRGV3 to TRGJ1 or TRGJ2. Germline trimming cut 0 bases from V and 6 bases from J; bases unmatched to any gene: 2. The CDR3 covers 12 residues. Germline-derived CDR1 and CDR2 are VTNTFY and YDVSTARD (reference sequence). The CDR3 loop reads CATWDRGYKKLF. DNA for the CDR3: TGTGCCACCTGGGACAGGGGTTATAAGAAACTCTTT.